The 21 T cell receptor beta chains reported below all come from one sample, sequenced in a study of blood T cells in healthy people across ages. Primers used in a second PCR of about 7 to 12 cycles were a sample-barcoded 5' primer and a J-beta primer mix. TCRdb re-analysed the 5' RACE reads in MiXCR, keeping a single row per CDR3 protein. The repertoire holds 750,000 to 850,000 distinct CDR3 sequences, around 25% seen once, with approximately 4% in the top ten. Another study also made use of these data, one on T cells of mothers and their children.

The material sequenced was blood. These receptors were taken from a boy aged 10-17 years in good health.

This clonotype was detected a few times. The V and J genes are TRBV6-1 and TRBJ2-3; D gene ambiguous. CDR3 size: 12 residues. V was clipped by 2 bases and J by 7 bases, with 7 bases between them. CDR1 MNHNS and CDR2 SASEGT come from the germline V gene. CDR3: CASSEQTHTQYF. In DNA, the CDR3 is TGTGCCAGCAGTGAACAGACCCATACGCAGTATTTT.

This clonotype has only a few counts. The rearrangement uses TRBV4-3 and TRBJ1-4; D is possibly TRBD1 (5 bases). Germline lookup yields CDR1 LGHNA and CDR2 YSLEER. V lost 0 bases and J 5 bases, leaving 13 bases between the germline ends. CDR3 length equals 16 residues. The CDR3 protein is CASSQDWRGRNEKLFF. The CDR3 bases are TGCGCCAGCAGCCAAGATTGGCGGGGCCGAAATGAAAAACTGTTTTTT.

This clonotype was seen only a few times. The gene calls are TRBV3-1 and TRBJ2-7, with TRBD2 identical over 9 bases. CDR3 size: 15 residues. Germline V CDR1 and CDR2: LGHDT, YNNKEL (reference sequence). The V and J ends lost 5 bases and 6 bases, in that order; junction bases with no gene match: 11. Here the CDR3 DNA reads TGTGCCAGCAGCAAAGTTAGCGGGAGCCCTTCCGAGCAGTACTTC. Translating it yields CASSKVSGSPSEQYF.

This clonotype was counted many times. The rearrangement links TRBV6-5 to TRBJ1-2; D uncertain. The germline V gene has CDR1 MNHEY and CDR2 SVGAGI. This CDR3 region has 15 residues. Trimming removed 6 bases from V and 0 bases from J, with 14 bases in between. The CDR3 sequence is CASSPGGSANYGYTF. The CDR3 region has the DNA TGTGCCAGCAGCCCCGGAGGGTCCGCTAACTATGGCTACACCTTC.

This clonotype turned up a few times. The chain carries TRBV2 and TRBJ2-7; D may be TRBD2 (5 bases). This CDR3 comprises 13 residues. CDR1 is SNHLY, CDR2 FYNNEI, per germline. With 7 bases removed from V and 0 bases from J, the gap between germline ends came to 10 bases. The CDR3 spells CASNPGSSYEQYF. The CDR3 DNA follows: TGTGCCAGCAACCCGGGGAGCTCCTACGAGCAGTACTTC. The entire variable domain, with the rest obtained from reference TRBV2 and TRBJ2-7, is as follows: EPEVTQTPSHQVTQMGQEVILRCVPISNHLYFYWYRQILGQKVEFLVSFYNNEISEKSEIFDDQFSVERPDGSNFTLKIRSTKLEDSAMYFCASNPGSSYEQYFGPGTRLTVT.

A few counts support this clonotype. The chain links TRBV28 to TRBJ1-2; 8 bases match TRBD1. V was pared by 5 bases and J by 3 bases, with 11 bases of the junction left unmatched. Germline CDR1 MDHEN, CDR2 SYDVKM. CDR3 size: 16 residues. The CDR3 DNA is TGTGCCAGCAGTCTCTCCTCGACAGGGGTGGACTATGGCTACACCTTC. Translation gives CASSLSSTGVDYGYTF.

This clonotype was observed a handful of times. J is TRBJ2-1 and V is TRBV7-9; D unresolved. Trimming cost V 4 bases and J 7 bases, with 17 bases left between them. CDR3 size: 15 residues. CDR1 is SEHNR and CDR2 is FQNEAQ in the germline V gene (reference sequence). CDR3 coding DNA: TGTGCCAGCAGCTCTGTCCACAATCGCCCGAATGAGCAGTTCTTC. It translates to CASSSVHNRPNEQFF. Based on the CDR3 plus reference TRBV7-9 and TRBJ2-1, the full variable domain is DTGVSQNPRHKITKRGQNVTFRCDPISEHNRLYWYRQTLGQGPEFLTYFQNEAQLEKSRLLSDRFSAERPKGSFSTLEIQRTEQGDSAMYLCASSSVHNRPNEQFFGPGTRLTVL.

The chain uses TRBV7-8 and TRBJ2-2; a weak D match, TRBD1 (6 bases). This CDR3 has 16 residues. Germline V gene sequence: CDR1 SGHVS, CDR2 FQNEAQ. With 2 bases removed from V and 1 base from J, the gap between germline ends came to 11 bases. CDR3 nucleotides: TGTGCCAGCAGCTTATTTGCAGGGGTGAACACCGGGGAGCTGTTTTTT. Translation: CASSLFAGVNTGELFF. Full variable domain (remainder filled in from reference TRBV7-8 and TRBJ2-2): GAGVSQSPRYKVAKRGQDVALRCDPISGHVSLFWYQQALGQGPEFLTYFQNEAQLDKSGLPSDRFFAERPEGSVSTLKIQRTQQEDSAVYLCASSLFAGVNTGELFFGEGSRLTVL.

The genes are TRBV27 and TRBJ2-7; 7 positions agree with TRBD1. With 5 bases clipped from V and 8 bases from J, the junction kept 9 bases outside the gene matches. The germline V gene encodes CDR1 MNHEY and CDR2 SMNVEV (reference sequence). The CDR3 runs to 13 residues. CDR3 sequence reads: CASSPNRDSKQYF. CDR3 DNA: TGTGCCAGCAGTCCCAATAGGGACAGCAAGCAGTACTTC.

This clonotype was seen a few times. The chain uses TRBV7-2 and TRBJ2-7; 7 bases agree with TRBD1. The CDR3 loop spans 14 amino acids. Germline V lookup: CDR1 SGHTA, CDR2 FQGNSA. J was trimmed by 3 bases and V by 3 bases; bases with no gene match: 5. The chain's CDR3 is CASSFNRGSYEQYF. The CDR3 DNA sequence: TGTGCCAGCAGCTTTAACAGGGGAAGCTACGAGCAGTACTTC.

A few counts support this clonotype. This chain uses TRBV6-6 with TRBJ2-5; D is perhaps TRBD1 or TRBD2 (5 bases each). V lost 2 bases to trimming and J lost 5 bases, with 18 bases between them. The CDR3 has 16 amino acids. Germline loops: CDR1 MNHNY, CDR2 SVGAGI (reference sequence). CDR3: CASSYDPGSAGETQYF. In DNA form, the CDR3 reads TGTGCCAGCAGTTACGATCCAGGGAGTGCCGGGGAGACCCAGTACTTC.

The chain links TRBV4-1 to TRBJ2-5; TRBD1 matches 9 bases. V lost 2 bases to trimming and J lost 3 bases; unmatched junction nucleotides: 4. The CDR3 runs to 15 residues. Germline loops: CDR1 MGHRA, CDR2 YSYEKL. Here the CDR3 DNA reads TGCGCCAGCAGCCAATTGCGACAGGGGGAAGAGACCCAGTACTTC. It specifies CASSQLRQGEETQYF.

The sample holds many counts of this clonotype. This chain links TRBV7-9 with TRBJ2-6, with unresolved D. The germline CDR1 and CDR2 sequences are SEHNR and FQNEAQ (reference sequence). The length of the CDR3 is 13 residues. The V gene lost 5 bases and the J gene lost 4 bases, with 6 bases spanning the gap. The CDR3 bases are TGTGCCAGCAGCCCCTGGGGGGCCAACGTCCTGACTTTC. Amino acids: CASSPWGANVLTF.

This clonotype was detected only a few times. The gene calls are TRBV3-1 and TRBJ1-4, with 7 bases aligning to TRBD1. CDR1 is LGHDT and CDR2 is YNNKEL in the germline V gene (reference sequence). The CDR3 runs 14 residues. J was trimmed by 8 bases and V by 5 bases; bases with no gene match: 8. Written as DNA, the CDR3 is TGTGCCAGCAGCTCACAGGGGCTCGGAGAAAAACTGTTTTTT. Amino acid sequence: CASSSQGLGEKLFF. Together with reference TRBV3-1 and TRBJ1-4, the CDR3 gives the full variable domain: DTAVSQTPKYLVTQMGNDKSIKCEQNLGHDTMYWYKQDSKKFLKIMFSYNNKELIINETVPNRFSPKSPDKAHLNLHINSLELGDSAVYFCASSSQGLGEKLFFGSGTQLSVL.

This chain links TRBV5-1 with TRBJ1-4; 8 nucleotides agree with TRBD1. The CDR3 loop spans 13 amino acids. Trimming at V came to 7 bases and at J to 5 bases, leaving 4 bases not matched to a gene. The germline gives CDR1 SGHRS, CDR2 YFSETQ. In DNA, the CDR3 is TGCGCCAGCCGGACAGGGCTGAATGAAAAACTGTTTTTT. It is translated as CASRTGLNEKLFF.

This clonotype was found a few times. V gene TRBV12-3 or TRBV12-4 combines with J gene TRBJ2-2; TRBD1 might be the D (6 bases). V lost 3 bases and J lost 2, with 13 bases in between. The CDR3 has 16 residues. Here the CDR3 reads CASSLSGQLNTGELFF. The CDR3 DNA reads TGTGCCAGCAGTTTGTCGGGACAACTCAACACCGGGGAGCTGTTTTTT.

The chain joins TRBV7-9 to TRBJ2-7, with 8 bases lining up with TRBD1. V shed 5 bases, J shed 5 bases, and the junction held 11 bases outside the gene matches. The germline V gene has CDR1 SEHNR and CDR2 FQNEAQ (reference sequence). The CDR3 spans 15 residues. The CDR3 sequence is CASSIQDRVVDEQYF. DNA of the CDR3: TGTGCCAGCAGCATTCAGGACAGGGTAGTAGACGAGCAGTACTTC.

This clonotype turned up a few times. The chain couples TRBV11-2 to TRBJ2-6, with D possibly called TRBD1 or TRBD2 (5 bases each). Per germline, CDR1 SGHAT and CDR2 FQNNGV. The CDR3 consists of 18 residues. V shed 4 bases and J shed 1 base, with 17 bases lying between them. CDR3 amino acids: CASSWQRGVGSGANVLTF. In nucleotides, the CDR3 is TGTGCCAGCAGCTGGCAAAGGGGAGTAGGGTCTGGGGCCAACGTCCTGACTTTC. The full variable domain, rest sourced from reference TRBV11-2 and TRBJ2-6, is EAGVAQSPRYKIIEKRQSVAFWCNPISGHATLYWYQQILGQGPKLLIQFQNNGVVDDSQLPKDRFSAERLKGVDSTLKIQPAKLEDSAVYLCASSWQRGVGSGANVLTFGAGSRLTVL.

The table lists this clonotype with a few counts. The rearrangement links TRBV4-1 to TRBJ2-1, with D tentatively TRBD1 (5 bases). Germline CDR1 MGHRA, CDR2 YSYEKL. This CDR3 has 15 residues. Trimming took off 0 bases at V and 15 bases at J, with 21 bases between the two ends. The CDR3 spells CASSQDLAFSGHAFF. CDR3 nucleotide sequence: TGCGCCAGCAGCCAAGATCTTGCGTTTTCAGGACACGCGTTCTTC.

The chain carries TRBV7-9 and TRBJ2-5, with D hard to call. The J call may be faulty, since TRBJ2-7 better matches the DNA end. The CDR3 covers 14 residues. Germline V gives CDR1 SEHNR, CDR2 FQNEAQ (reference sequence). In nucleotides, the CDR3 is TGTGCCAGCAGCCAACAAGATAGGGACTACGAGCAGTACTTC. Its translation is CASSQQDRDYEQYF.

This clonotype was seen ten or more times. This rearrangement joins TRBV7-6 to TRBJ2-5, with TRBD1 matching over 7 bases. The CDR3 has 14 amino acids. The trim removed 5 bases at V and 2 bases at J, leaving 5 bases unmatched. Germline lookup yields CDR1 SGHVS and CDR2 FNYEAQ. CDR3 sequence reads: CASSLNRGQETQYF. In nucleotides, the CDR3 is TGTGCCAGCAGCCTGAACAGGGGACAAGAGACCCAGTACTTC.